What follows describes a single T cell receptor (beta chain). Only in-frame clones appear in the TCRdb table, and some are missing; sequencing was by immunoSEQ multiplex PCR. The profile shows roughly 40,000 clones, about 90% of them singletons. Germline V CDR1 and CDR2: SEHNR, FQNEAQ (reference sequence). Trimming cost V 5 bases and J 7 bases, with 15 bases left between them. The CDR3 runs 14 residues. This record comes from a study of PD-1 blockade in classical Hodgkin lymphoma. Every patient was affected by relapse after autologous stem cell transplantation, while exposure to brentuximab vedotin was not uniform.

V and J are TRBV7-9 and TRBJ1-5; D uncertain. The source material was peripheral blood mononuclear cells (PBMCs), sampled at baseline. This clonotype was sampled from a human donor with classical Hodgkin lymphoma. Here the CDR3 reads CASSASGSGQPQHF. Here the CDR3 DNA reads TGTGCCAGCAGCGCCTCGGGGTCTGGCCAGCCCCAGCATTTT.